This TCR beta chain is from a study of CD8+ T cells in alopecia areata. The study, taken as a whole, reports: Many expanded lesional clones persisted in scalp and blood during tofacitinib treatment. More clonal than normal scalp was lesional scalp, particularly alopecia totalis/universalis. Among patients, TCR sharing was less clear than in mice, a difference possibly due in part to HLA diversity in the patient population.

As to this clone: Its antigen is not identified.

V was trimmed by 5 bases and J by 7 bases, leaving 20 bases between them. From germline, CDR1 is SQVTM and CDR2 ANQGSEA. The CDR3 is 14 amino acids. Treatment of the sample: oral pan-JAK inhibitor, 5-10 mg twice daily. Alopecia areata patients had lesional scalp punch biopsies and peripheral blood taken from them. RNA was isolated and reverse transcribed to cDNA, the sequencing template. Using immunoSEQ multiplex PCR, the repertoire was profiled, and TCRdb retains in-frame clones only, with some absent. The sample gives tens of thousands of clones, around 29% of which show up once; 15% is in the top ten.

Sequencing used CD8+ T cells sorted from blood, obtained at week 4, from a patient treated with tofacitinib. The chain links TRBV29-1 to TRBJ1-1; a weak D match, TRBD1 (5 bases). The sequence came from a human donor with alopecia areata. The CDR3 nucleotides read TGCAGCGTTCTTTCTGATAGGGTTGGGGGTGAAGCTTTCTTT. This gives the protein CSVLSDRVGGEAFF.